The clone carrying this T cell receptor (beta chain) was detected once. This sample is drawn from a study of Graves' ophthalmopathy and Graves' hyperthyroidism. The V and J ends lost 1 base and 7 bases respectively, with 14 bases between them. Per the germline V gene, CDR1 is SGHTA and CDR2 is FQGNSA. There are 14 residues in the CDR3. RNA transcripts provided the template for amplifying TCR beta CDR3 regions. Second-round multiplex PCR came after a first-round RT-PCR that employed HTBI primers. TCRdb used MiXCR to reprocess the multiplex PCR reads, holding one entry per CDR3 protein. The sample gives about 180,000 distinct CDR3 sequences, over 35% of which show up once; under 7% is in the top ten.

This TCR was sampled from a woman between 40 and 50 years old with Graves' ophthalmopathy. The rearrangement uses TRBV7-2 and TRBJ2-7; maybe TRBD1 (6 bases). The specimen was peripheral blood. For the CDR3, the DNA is TGTGCCAGCAGCTTAGTGGGCAGGGGAAGGGAGCAGTACTTC. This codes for CASSLVGRGREQYF.